This T cell receptor beta chain was profiled in a study of T-cell memory formation after mild COVID-19. About the research overall: TCR clusters showed largely donor specificity. General observations from the study: Mainly in CM and EM were contracting CD4+ clones; CD8+ were in EMRA.

V trimming: 0 bases; J trimming: 6 bases; junction bases outside the gene matches: 3. Germline V gene sequence: CDR1 LGHDT, CDR2 YNNKEL (reference sequence). CDR3 size: 16 residues. Each CDR3 protein is one row after TCRdb ran MiXCR on the 5' RACE reads. The sample gives 140,000 or so distinct CDR3 sequences, roughly 6.2% of which show up once; roughly 1.9% is in the top ten. About this clonotype: Its antigen remains unknown.

This TCR was sampled from an adult woman who had mild COVID-19 (a few samples of this study predate the infection). Cell type and time point are not known. The rearrangement joins TRBV3-1 to TRBJ2-1; 12 bases fit TRBD2. The sequencing input was PBMCs or a T cell subset sorted from them (not recorded which). Here the CDR3 DNA reads TGTGCCAGCAGCCAAGAACGACTAGCGGGAGTCAATGAGCAGTTCTTC. This translates into CASSQERLAGVNEQFF.